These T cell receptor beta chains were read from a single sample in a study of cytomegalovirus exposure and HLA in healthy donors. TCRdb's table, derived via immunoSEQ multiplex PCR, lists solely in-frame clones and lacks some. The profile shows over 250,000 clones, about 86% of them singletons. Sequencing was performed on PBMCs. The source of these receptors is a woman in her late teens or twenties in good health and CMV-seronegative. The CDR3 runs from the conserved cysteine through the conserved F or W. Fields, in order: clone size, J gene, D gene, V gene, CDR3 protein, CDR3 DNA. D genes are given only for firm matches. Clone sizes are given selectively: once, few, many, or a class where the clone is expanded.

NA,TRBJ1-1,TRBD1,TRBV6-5,CASRTGQGANTEAFF,TGTGCCAGCAGGACTGGACAGGGGGCGAACACTGAAGCTTTCTTT
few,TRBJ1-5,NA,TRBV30,CAWGSYQPQHF,TGTGCCTGGGGCAGTTATCAGCCCCAGCATTTT
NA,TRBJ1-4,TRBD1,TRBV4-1,CASSQGTGNEKLFF,TGCGCCAGCAGCCAAGGGACAGGTAATGAAAAACTGTTTTTT
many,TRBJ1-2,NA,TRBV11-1,CASSTGRSGYGYTF,TGTGCCAGCAGCACAGGCCGCAGTGGCTATGGCTACACCTTC
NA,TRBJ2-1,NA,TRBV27,CASSFGDSYNEQFF,TGTGCCAGCAGTTTCGGGGACTCCTACAATGAGCAGTTCTTC
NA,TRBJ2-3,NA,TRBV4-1,CASSQEQASTDTQYF,TGCGCCAGCAGCCAAGAACAGGCCAGCACAGATACGCAGTATTTT
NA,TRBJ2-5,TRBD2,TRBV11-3,CASSLDYATSGVQETQYF,TGTGCCAGCAGCTTAGATTATGCGACTAGCGGGGTTCAAGAGACCCAGTACTTC
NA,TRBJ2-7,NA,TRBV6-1,CASSVRQGTYEQYF,TGTGCCAGCAGTGTTCGGCAGGGTACTTACGAGCAGTACTTC
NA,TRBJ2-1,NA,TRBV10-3,CAISRGLGYNEQFF,TGTGCCATCAGTAGGGGACTGGGGTACAATGAGCAGTTCTTC
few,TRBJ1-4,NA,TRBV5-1,CASSLERYNEKLFF,TGCGCCAGCAGCTTGGAGAGATATAATGAAAAACTGTTTTTT
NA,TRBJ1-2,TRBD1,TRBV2,CASTKTTGGAGYTF,TGTGCCAGCACCAAAACAACAGGGGGCGCTGGCTACACCTTC
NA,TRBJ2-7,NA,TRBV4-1,CASSQDLYEQYF,TGCGCCAGCAGCCAAGATCTCTACGAGCAGTACTTC
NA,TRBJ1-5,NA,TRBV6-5,CASSYGPDQPQHF,TGTGCCAGCAGTTACGGTCCGGATCAGCCCCAGCATTTT
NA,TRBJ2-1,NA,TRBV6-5,CASSYSNSAYNEQFF,TGTGCCAGCAGTTACTCGAATTCGGCCTACAATGAGCAGTTCTTC
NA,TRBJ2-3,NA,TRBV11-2,CASTQTPLVTDTQYF,TGTGCCAGCACCCAAACCCCCCTAGTCACAGATACGCAGTATTTT
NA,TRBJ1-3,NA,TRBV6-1,CASSERVAGVGNTIYF,TGTGCCAGCAGTGAGAGGGTAGCAGGGGTAGGAAACACCATATATTTT
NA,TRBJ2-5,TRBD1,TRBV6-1,CASSAQGAIETQYF,TGTGCCAGCAGCGCACAGGGGGCTATAGAGACCCAGTACTTC
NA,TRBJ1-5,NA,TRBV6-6,CASSGETAGVQPQHF,TGTGCCAGCAGCGGGGAGACAGCGGGAGTTCAGCCCCAGCATTTT
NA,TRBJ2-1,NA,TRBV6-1,CASSGTNRPTDEQFF,TGTGCCAGCAGTGGGACTAACCGACCTACGGATGAGCAGTTCTTC
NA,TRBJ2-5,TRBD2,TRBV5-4,CASSLAGGLRETQYF,TGTGCCAGCAGCTTAGCGGGGGGGCTAAGGGAGACCCAGTACTTC
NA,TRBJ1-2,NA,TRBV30,CAWGDTHLFNYGYTF,TGTGCCTGGGGGGACACGCACCTATTTAACTATGGCTACACCTTC
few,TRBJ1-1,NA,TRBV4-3,CASSRGPLENTEAFF,TGCGCCAGCAGCCGGGGGCCTCTGGAGAACACTGAAGCTTTCTTT